Below, one T cell receptor beta chain is given with its context. Its target is unknown. Combining a sample-barcoded 5' primer with a J-beta primer mix, a second PCR ran for roughly 7 to 11 cycles. The authors tagged each cDNA molecule using a template-switch adaptor with 12 random nucleotides. Sequencing recovered at least 2.5 million CDR3-containing paired-end reads from each sample. TCRdb called the 5' RACE reads again in MiXCR, with one record for every CDR3 protein. The sample contains about 650,000 distinct CDR3 sequences, roughly half of which appear only once. This sample was included in a study of blood T cells in healthy people across ages. Overall study results and limits: A greater number of naive CD4+ cells and higher diversity distinguished long-lived donors from aged donors. No one knew whether donors had CMV, which possibly confounded expanded clonotype changes.

V was pared by 6 bases and J by 5 bases, with 8 bases between. CDR3 length: 12 residues. The V gene's germline CDR1 is ENHRY and CDR2 SYGVKD. The chain carries TRBV10-3 and TRBJ2-1; D gene ambiguous. Input material: blood. The clonotype originates from a woman aged 80 or over in good health. The DNA of the CDR3 is TGTGCCATCAGGGTATATGACAATGAGCAGTTCTTC. Encoded protein: CAIRVYDNEQFF.